Below are 20 T cell receptor beta chains sequenced from a single sample in a study of CXCR3-negative and CXCR3-positive naive CD8 T cells. It was by 5' RACE with UMI labels that the TRB cDNA libraries were prepared. From the 5' RACE reads, TCRdb lists one entry per CDR3 protein and no DNA. This repertoire comprises about 38,000 distinct CDR3 sequences; its ten largest clones make up more than 14%. Material: memory CD8+ T cells from blood. The receptors were sampled from a human donor in good health. Some clones in this sample may be carry-over from other donors' samples.

The rearrangement uses TRBV29-1 and TRBJ2-5; TCRdb reports TRBD1, a call that lacks DNA to check it against. Germline CDR1 and CDR2: SQVTM and ANQGSEA. The CDR3 consists of 14 residues. This CDR3 is CSVEGNLGGETQYF.

This sequence joins TRBV28 and TRBJ2-5; TCRdb indicates TRBD1, and absent DNA this call remains unverified. The germline gives CDR1 MDHEN, CDR2 SYDVKM. The CDR3 covers 20 residues. This CDR3 is CASSLGQRGGRTGEQETQYF.

The gene calls are TRBV4-1 and TRBJ2-7; TCRdb designates TRBD2, a call that cannot be tested without DNA. The CDR3 consists of 14 residues. Germline CDR1 and CDR2: MGHRA and YSYEKL. CDR3 sequence reads: CASSQTTQGHEQYF.

The chain couples TRBV5-1 to TRBJ2-7; checking the TCRdb D call of TRBD1 is not possible without DNA. Germline CDR1 SGHRS, CDR2 YFSETQ. The CDR3 contains 16 residues. The CDR3 reads CASMDLQGGHSYEQYF.

This chain links TRBV14 with TRBJ2-5; the D call from TCRdb, TRBD2, cannot be confirmed without DNA. The germline CDR1 and CDR2 sequences are SGHDN and FVKESK. The CDR3 spans 17 residues. The CDR3: CASSQGPSGRLEETQYF.

CDR3 amino acids: CASSLGGRELFF. The chain recombines TRBV7-8 with TRBJ2-2. This CDR3 contains 12 residues. Per the germline V gene, CDR1 is SGHVS and CDR2 is FQNEAQ.

The chain combines TRBV20-1 with TRBJ1-1. The germline V gene has CDR1 DFQATT and CDR2 SNEGSKA (reference sequence). CDR3 length: 14 residues. This CDR3 is CSARWEGDGTEAFF.

This chain connects TRBV21-1 to TRBJ2-2. TRBV21-1 is labeled a pseudogene. This CDR3 has 14 amino acids. The CDR3 region is CASSKFYCSGELFF.

The chain joins TRBV11-3 to TRBJ2-1; TCRdb's D gene call, TRBD1, goes unchecked for lack of DNA. CDR1 is SGHNT, CDR2 YENEEA, per germline. The CDR3 has 15 amino acids. The CDR3 region is CASSPRGTGENEQFF. Together with reference TRBV11-3 and TRBJ2-1, the CDR3 gives the full variable domain: EAGVVQSPRYKIIEKKQPVAFWCNPISGHNTLYWYLQNLGQGPELLIRYENEEAVDDSQLPKDRFSAERLKGVDSTLKIQPAELGDSAVYLCASSPRGTGENEQFFGPGTRLTVL.

J is TRBJ2-7 and V is TRBV4-1; TCRdb reports TRBD2, a call that lacks DNA to check it against. CDR1 is MGHRA, CDR2 YSYEKL, per germline. The CDR3 runs 15 residues. This CDR3 reads CASSQLRDWQYEQYF.

This rearrangement joins TRBV7-3 to TRBJ2-3; the D call of TRBD2 rests on TCRdb alone, since no DNA is present to check it. There are 15 residues in the CDR3. Germline-derived CDR1 and CDR2 are SGHTA and FQGTGA. CDR3 residues: CASSSSGGPSDTQYF.

CDR3 loop: CSADPRGSSYNEQFF. The rearrangement links TRBV20-1 to TRBJ2-1; the D call from TCRdb, TRBD1, cannot be confirmed without DNA. This CDR3 comprises 15 residues. Germline V gene data show CDR1 as DFQATT and CDR2 as SNEGSKA (reference sequence).

This chain uses TRBV4-1 with TRBJ1-5. Looked up from germline, CDR1 is MGHRA and CDR2 is YSYEKL. This CDR3 contains 16 residues. The CDR3 reads CASSQDVTVSNQPQHF.

This chain connects TRBV6-5 to TRBJ2-7; the D gene TCRdb calls, TRBD1, cannot be checked with no DNA. Germline V CDR1 and CDR2: MNHEY, SVGAGI. The CDR3 is 16 residues long. The CDR3 loop reads CASSYSFTGETYEQYF.

The genes are TRBV20-1 and TRBJ2-7; TCRdb names TRBD1, which stays unverified in the absence of DNA. Germline CDR1 is DFQATT and CDR2 is SNEGSKA (reference sequence). The CDR3 consists of 16 residues. CDR3 sequence: CSARGQGEVAFYEQYF.

V is TRBV7-9 and J is TRBJ2-3. The CDR3 is made up of 13 amino acids. The germline gives CDR1 SEHNR, CDR2 FQNEAQ (reference sequence). Here the CDR3 reads CASSLVPRDTQYF.

The rearrangement uses TRBV9 and TRBJ2-7; TCRdb designates TRBD1, a call that cannot be tested without DNA. The CDR3 sequence is 15 residues long. The V gene's germline CDR1 is SGDLS and CDR2 YYNGEE. This chain's CDR3 is CASSDSETGFHEQYF.

J is TRBJ2-1 and V is TRBV5-1; absent DNA, TCRdb's TRBD1 call cannot be checked. This CDR3 spans 15 amino acids. Germline-derived CDR1 and CDR2 are SGHRS and YFSETQ. Here the CDR3 reads CASSRQGGAYNEQFF.

The J gene is TRBJ2-2, the V gene TRBV7-9; TCRdb lists TRBD1, though no DNA is available to test this call. This CDR3 comprises 16 residues. Germline loops: CDR1 SEHNR, CDR2 FQNEAQ (reference sequence). This CDR3 is CASSLVGATNTGELFF.

The V call is TRBV29-1, the J call TRBJ2-5; there is no DNA to check the TCRdb D call of TRBD1. Germline loops: CDR1 SQVTM, CDR2 ANQGSEA. The CDR3 runs 15 residues. The CDR3 reads CSVADPGQIQETQYF.